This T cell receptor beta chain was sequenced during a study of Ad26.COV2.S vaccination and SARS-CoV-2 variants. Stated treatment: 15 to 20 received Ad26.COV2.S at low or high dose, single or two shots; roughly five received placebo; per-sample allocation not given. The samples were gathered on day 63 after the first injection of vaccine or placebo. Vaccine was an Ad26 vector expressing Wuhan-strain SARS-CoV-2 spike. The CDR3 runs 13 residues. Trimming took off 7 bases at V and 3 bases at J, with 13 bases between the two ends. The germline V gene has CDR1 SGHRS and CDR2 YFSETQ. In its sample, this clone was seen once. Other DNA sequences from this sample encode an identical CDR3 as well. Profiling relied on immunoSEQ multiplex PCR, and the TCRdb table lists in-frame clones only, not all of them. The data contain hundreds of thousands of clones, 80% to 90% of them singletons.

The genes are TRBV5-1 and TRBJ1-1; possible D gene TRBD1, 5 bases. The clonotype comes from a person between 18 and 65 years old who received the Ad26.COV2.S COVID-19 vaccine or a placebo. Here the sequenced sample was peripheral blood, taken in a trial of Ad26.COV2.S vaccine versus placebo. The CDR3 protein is CASRPAGDTEAFF. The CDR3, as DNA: TGCGCCAGCCGACCAGCGGGGGACACTGAAGCTTTCTTT.